Sequencing of this T cell receptor (beta chain) was carried out in a study of T cell changes during pregnancy in multiple sclerosis. Some clones are missing from TCRdb's copy, which holds only in-frame ones; the method was immunoSEQ multiplex PCR. Of 68,000 or so clones listed, roughly 89% are singletons. The CDR3 spans 15 residues. After removal of 0 bases from V and 6 bases from J, the junction contained 4 bases not matched to a gene. The germline CDR1 and CDR2 sequences are SGHNT and YENEEA. Source: peripheral blood, taken in the second trimester of pregnancy. The TCR was taken from a female donor with multiple sclerosis, enrolled in a pregnancy study. The chain has TRBV11-3 and TRBJ2-5, with 10 positions matching TRBD1. The CDR3 DNA reads TGTGCCAGCAGCTTAGATGGGGACAGGGGCAAGACCCAGTACTTC. Encoded protein: CASSLDGDRGKTQYF.